A single sample is the source of the 32 T cell receptor beta chains below, sequenced in a study of beta chain features in type 1 diabetes. The authors reverse transcribed all of the isolated RNA, so sequencing captured expressed TCRB transcripts. Profiled with immunoSEQ multiplex PCR; TCRdb holds only in-frame clones, not every one. The table records just over 450,000 clones, 30% of them present only once. Input material: naive CD4+ T cells from blood. These receptor sequences come from a man in his late teens or twenties in good health.

This clone has more than one count but fewer than ten. V usage is TRBV27 and J usage is TRBJ2-1; D is perhaps TRBD2 (7 bases). Trimming took off 5 bases at V and 10 bases at J, with 18 bases between the two ends. Germline CDR1 is MNHEY and CDR2 is SMNVEV (reference sequence). The CDR3 length is 14 residues. CDR3 sequence reads: CASSPRLGGLEQFF. The CDR3 region has the DNA TGTGCCAGCAGTCCCAGACTGGGGGGGCTGGAGCAGTTCTTC.

This sequence joins TRBV4-1 and TRBJ2-3, with TRBD2 identical over 8 bases. V lost 0 bases and J lost 0; bases outside the gene matches: 5. The length of the CDR3 is 17 residues. Germline V lookup: CDR1 MGHRA, CDR2 YSYEKL. The CDR3 loop reads CASSQDQPSGSTDTQYF. The DNA for the CDR3 is TGCGCCAGCAGCCAAGATCAGCCTAGCGGGAGCACAGATACGCAGTATTTT.

This chain uses TRBV28 with TRBJ2-3; unclear D gene. The CDR3 sequence is 13 residues long. V lost 2 bases and J 2 bases, leaving 5 bases between the germline ends. Looked up from germline, CDR1 is MDHEN and CDR2 is SYDVKM. Here the CDR3 reads CASSLRVTDTQYF. CDR3 nucleotide sequence: TGTGCCAGCAGTTTAAGGGTCACAGATACGCAGTATTTT.

The J gene is TRBJ1-2, the V gene TRBV30, with TRBD1 identical over 7 bases. The junction had 10 bases not matched to a gene; V was cut back by 3 bases and J by 6 bases. CDR3 length: 14 amino acids. The germline CDR1 and CDR2 sequences are GTSNPN and SVGIG (reference sequence). The CDR3 loop is CAWRDHVRGDGYTF. CDR3 sequence (DNA): TGTGCCTGGAGGGATCACGTCAGGGGGGATGGCTACACCTTC.

The chain couples TRBV7-9 to TRBJ2-5, with unresolved D. The CDR3 consists of 14 residues. The V and J ends lost 5 bases and 4 bases respectively, with 14 bases between them. CDR1 is SEHNR and CDR2 is FQNEAQ in the germline V gene (reference sequence). The CDR3 DNA reads TGTGCCAGCAGCCCCGGCCGGAGTCGAGAGACCCAGTACTTC. It is translated as CASSPGRSRETQYF.

This clone turned up a few times. This chain uses TRBV7-6 with TRBJ1-2, with D possibly matching TRBD1 (5 bases). The CDR3 loop spans 13 amino acids. V lost 4 bases and J 6 bases, leaving 12 bases between the germline ends. CDR1 is SGHVS and CDR2 is FNYEAQ in the germline V gene. Here the CDR3 reads CASSSRDLNGYTF. The CDR3 DNA is TGTGCCAGCAGCTCCCGGGACCTAAATGGCTACACCTTC.

A remark on this clone: Different DNA sequences within this sample yield the same CDR3. The chain couples TRBV29-1 to TRBJ1-4; D gene ambiguous. Trimming cost V 4 bases and J 5 bases, with 8 bases left between them. The CDR3 spans 12 residues. The germline V gene encodes CDR1 SQVTM and CDR2 ANQGSEA. CDR3 region: CSVGGGNEKLFF. In DNA form, the CDR3 reads TGCAGCGTTGGGGGTGGGAATGAAAAACTGTTTTTT.

The chain uses TRBV5-1 and TRBJ2-5; 7 bases map to TRBD1. Germline CDR1 reads SGHRS; CDR2 reads YFSETQ. The ends lost 2 bases at V and 3 bases at J; junction bases unmatched: 4. The length of the CDR3 is 14 residues. CDR3 protein: CASSFRQGEETQYF. For the CDR3, the DNA is TGCGCCAGCAGCTTCCGACAGGGAGAAGAGACCCAGTACTTC.

V usage is TRBV5-1 and J usage is TRBJ2-5; 8 nucleotides agree with TRBD2. Germline V lookup: CDR1 SGHRS, CDR2 YFSETQ. The CDR3 contains 15 residues. Unmatched junction bases numbered 10, after V lost 4 bases and J lost 5 bases. The CDR3 DNA follows: TGCGCCAGCAGCCTCGCGAGCGGGGGACGCGAGACCCAGTACTTC. Translation: CASSLASGGRETQYF. The complete variable domain, with remaining parts taken from reference TRBV5-1 and TRBJ2-5, reads KAGVTQTPRYLIKTRGQQVTLSCSPISGHRSVSWYQQTPGQGLQFLFEYFSETQRNKGNFPGRFSGRQFSNSRSEMNVSTLELGDSALYLCASSLASGGRETQYFGPGTRLLVL.

V is TRBV9 and J is TRBJ2-1, with D tentatively TRBD2 (7 bases). V dropped 0 bases and J dropped 2 bases, with 15 bases sitting between them. Per the germline V gene, CDR1 is SGDLS and CDR2 is YYNGEE. The CDR3 extends over 17 amino acids. The CDR3 DNA reads TGTGCCAGCAGCGTAGCTCGGGGGGCAGAGACCTACAATGAGCAGTTCTTC. Translated: CASSVARGAETYNEQFF.

This clone has a handful of counts. The chain uses TRBV9 and TRBJ1-5; D ambiguous. The V gene's germline CDR1 is SGDLS and CDR2 YYNGEE. Between the trimmed V and J ends, which lost 5 bases and 0 bases, there was a span of 12 bases. This CDR3 is 15 amino acids long. CDR3 loop: CASSSTSLSNQPQHF. In nucleotides, the CDR3 is TGTGCCAGCAGTTCAACGAGCCTTAGCAATCAGCCCCAGCATTTT.

The chain joins TRBV10-3 to TRBJ2-1, with D possibly matching TRBD2 (6 bases). CDR1 and CDR2 (germline): ENHRY, SYGVKD. Trimming removed 3 bases from V and 6 bases from J, with 6 bases in between. The CDR3 totals 12 residues. CDR3 in amino acids: CAISEAGNEQFF. The CDR3, as DNA: TGTGCCATCAGTGAAGCGGGCAATGAGCAGTTCTTC.

This clone was counted between two and nine times. The V gene is TRBV21-1, the J gene TRBJ2-3; the table's D gene call, TRBD1, was not cross checked with the DNA. TRBV21-1 is marked as a pseudogene. CDR3 length: 13 residues. The CDR3, as DNA: TGTCCTACAGGGCAGGCCAGCACAGATACGCAGTATTTT. Amino acids: CPTGQASTDTQYF.

In its sample, this clone was seen a few times. The rearrangement uses TRBV7-9 and TRBJ1-4; D is unresolved. V lost 1 base and J 4 bases, leaving 7 bases between the germline ends. The CDR3 consists of 14 residues. Germline CDR1 SEHNR, CDR2 FQNEAQ (reference sequence). CDR3 protein: CASSLERLNEKLFF. DNA for the CDR3: TGTGCCAGCAGCTTAGAACGGCTTAATGAAAAACTGTTTTTT.

On this clone itself: This sample includes further DNA sequences coding for the same CDR3. The chain carries TRBV6-6 and TRBJ2-5; D uncertain. This CDR3 contains 11 residues. V was trimmed by 4 bases and J by 2 bases, leaving 2 bases between them. Germline V gene sequence: CDR1 MNHNY, CDR2 SVGAGI (reference sequence). CDR3 sequence: CASSLQETQYF. CDR3 nucleotide sequence: TGTGCCAGCAGTTTGCAAGAGACCCAGTACTTC.

This clone was counted a few times. The CDR3 loop is CASSFPGQANIQYF. CDR3 coding DNA: TGTGCCAGCAGCTTTCCGGGACAGGCGAACATTCAGTACTTC. This chain links TRBV5-6 with TRBJ2-4; 8 positions match TRBD1. Germline loops: CDR1 SGHDT, CDR2 YYEEEE. The CDR3 loop spans 14 amino acids. Trimming took 2 bases from V and 7 from J; bases not matched to a gene: 5.

This clone was observed a handful of times. The CDR3 sequence is CASLEGGTQETQYF. CDR3 in DNA: TGTGCCAGCCTAGAAGGGGGGACTCAAGAGACCCAGTACTTC. The chain links TRBV2 to TRBJ2-5, with D perhaps TRBD1 or TRBD2 (6 bases each). Germline-derived CDR1 and CDR2 are SNHLY and FYNNEI. Trimming pared 8 bases from V and 2 bases from J, leaving 15 bases between. The CDR3 sequence is 14 residues long. The full variable domain, completed using reference TRBV2 and TRBJ2-5, is EPEVTQTPSHQVTQMGQEVILRCVPISNHLYFYWYRQILGQKVEFLVSFYNNEISEKSEIFDDQFSVERPDGSNFTLKIRSTKLEDSAMYFCASLEGGTQETQYFGPGTRLLVL.

CDR3 amino acids: CASSFSLAEEQYF. The CDR3 DNA reads TGTGCCAGCAGCTTCTCACTAGCAGAAGAGCAGTATTTT. The V call is TRBV7-3, the J call TRBJ2-3; perhaps TRBD2 as D (6 bases). CDR1 SGHTA and CDR2 FQGTGA come from the germline V gene. Trimming cost V 3 bases and J 11 bases, with 15 bases left between them. The CDR3 length is 13 residues.

The V and J genes are TRBV14 and TRBJ2-7; no clear D. The CDR3 is made up of 13 amino acids. The germline V gene has CDR1 SGHDN and CDR2 FVKESK. V was trimmed by 0 bases and J by 8 bases, leaving 11 bases between them. The CDR3 nucleotides are TGTGCCAGCAGCCAAGATCTGACAACACAGCAGTACTTC. Protein sequence: CASSQDLTTQQYF.

This sequence joins TRBV29-1 and TRBJ2-3; 8 bases fit TRBD2. This CDR3 is 13 amino acids long. Trimming cost V 4 bases and J 6 bases; bases outside gene matches: 6. In germline, CDR1 is SQVTM, CDR2 ANQGSEA. The CDR3 coding sequence is TGCAGCGTTGTAAGCGGGAGCAGGGATACGCAGTATTTT. Encoded protein: CSVVSGSRDTQYF.

The J gene is TRBJ2-7, the V gene TRBV4-2; 7 nucleotides match TRBD2. The germline V gene encodes CDR1 LGHNA and CDR2 YNFKEQ. Trimming at V came to 4 bases and at J to 0 bases, leaving 9 bases not matched to a gene. This CDR3 has 16 amino acids. The CDR3 DNA sequence: TGTGCCAGCAGCCGAGGTCGGGGGGAGAGCTCCTACGAGCAGTACTTC. Translated, it gives CASSRGRGESSYEQYF.

This sequence joins TRBV9 and TRBJ2-4; D is possibly TRBD2 (6 bases). This CDR3 region has 14 residues. V lost 0 bases and J 7 bases, leaving 11 bases between the germline ends. Germline lookup yields CDR1 SGDLS and CDR2 YYNGEE. CDR3 residues: CASSVAVAANIQYF. The CDR3 DNA sequence: TGTGCCAGCAGCGTAGCGGTAGCGGCCAACATTCAGTACTTC.

The rearrangement joins TRBV29-1 to TRBJ2-2; D gene ambiguous. This CDR3 has 14 residues. CDR1 is SQVTM and CDR2 is ANQGSEA in the germline V gene. Trimming pared 1 base from V and 1 base from J, leaving 7 bases between. CDR3 sequence: CSVEVLMNTGELFF. The CDR3 DNA reads as TGCAGCGTTGAAGTTCTGATGAACACCGGGGAGCTGTTTTTT.

Notes on this clone: The same CDR3 also results from other DNA sequences found in this sample. V is TRBV29-1 and J is TRBJ2-7; a weak D match, TRBD1 (6 bases). Germline V gives CDR1 SQVTM, CDR2 ANQGSEA. This CDR3 has 12 amino acids. V lost 3 bases and J 0 bases, leaving 6 bases between the germline ends. The CDR3: CSVEGASYEQYF. The CDR3 nucleotides read TGCAGCGTTGAGGGGGCCTCCTACGAGCAGTACTTC.

On this clone itself: The junction differs from germline at one of its ends, possibly a read error. The rearrangement joins TRBV9 to TRBJ2-4, with TRBD2 matching 12 bases. The CDR3 runs 14 residues. Germline V lookup: CDR1 SGDLS, CDR2 YYNGEE. CDR3 sequence reads: CASSVGGTSGPKIF. CDR3 DNA: TGTGCCAGCAGCGTAGGAGGGACTAGCGGGCCCAAGATCTTC.

On this clone itself: Other nucleotide sequences in the sample specify the same CDR3. The rearrangement links TRBV5-1 to TRBJ2-3; D unresolved. This CDR3 comprises 13 residues. Germline CDR1 and CDR2: SGHRS and YFSETQ. V was clipped by 0 bases and J by 4 bases, with 6 bases between them. The CDR3 sequence: CASSLDLPDTQYF. DNA for the CDR3: TGCGCCAGCAGCTTGGACCTTCCAGATACGCAGTATTTT.

The genes are TRBV9 and TRBJ2-1; D unclear. CDR3 size: 13 residues. Germline CDR1 SGDLS, CDR2 YYNGEE. Trimming cost V 2 bases and J 5 bases, with 8 bases left between them. The CDR3 sequence is CASSVTQHNEQFF. CDR3 nucleotide sequence: TGTGCCAGCAGCGTTACTCAGCACAATGAGCAGTTCTTC.

This sequence joins TRBV29-1 and TRBJ2-1, with 13 bases matching TRBD2. Germline CDR1 SQVTM, CDR2 ANQGSEA. This CDR3 contains 15 residues. Unmatched junction bases numbered 6, after V lost 7 bases and J lost 3 bases. For the CDR3, the DNA is TGCAGCGCTACTGGGACTAGCGGGATCTACAATGAGCAGTTCTTC. It is translated as CSATGTSGIYNEQFF.

As DNA, the CDR3 is TGTGCCTGGAGTATCACCGGAATCAGGGGCCACTATGGCTACACCTTC. This gives the protein CAWSITGIRGHYGYTF. The V call is TRBV30, the J call TRBJ1-2, with D possibly being TRBD1 (6 bases). With 2 bases removed from V and 3 bases from J, the gap between germline ends came to 19 bases. CDR1 is GTSNPN and CDR2 is SVGIG in the germline V gene (reference sequence). This CDR3 has 16 residues.

This clone was counted only a few times. CDR3 loop: CASRQGSGNTIYF. The CDR3 DNA sequence: TGTGCCAGCAGACAGGGTTCTGGAAACACCATATATTTT. The chain couples TRBV2 to TRBJ1-3; possible D gene TRBD1, 6 bases. Germline CDR1 reads SNHLY; CDR2 reads FYNNEI. Trimming left V 6 bases short and J 1 base short, with 7 bases between. This CDR3 is built from 13 residues.

The V and J genes are TRBV4-3 and TRBJ2-1; a weak D match, TRBD1 (6 bases). There are 16 residues in the CDR3. Germline-derived CDR1 and CDR2 are LGHNA and YSLEER. V was pared by 0 bases and J by 6 bases, with 15 bases between. CDR3 amino acids: CASSQEAGDGSNEQFF. DNA for the CDR3: TGCGCCAGCAGCCAAGAGGCAGGGGACGGGTCCAATGAGCAGTTCTTC.

This clone was counted once. The chain joins TRBV29-1 to TRBJ2-6, with D possibly being TRBD1 (5 bases). Trimming stripped 6 bases from V and 0 bases from J, with 12 bases between. This CDR3 has 15 amino acids. The germline CDR1 and CDR2 sequences are SQVTM and ANQGSEA. The DNA for the CDR3 is TGCAGCGTGGCGACAGATAACTCTGGGGCCAACGTCCTGACTTTC. It translates to CSVATDNSGANVLTF.